Detailed here is one T cell receptor beta chain. Assay: immunoSEQ multiplex PCR; the TCRdb copy retains only in-frame clones and omits some. The sample holds about 2 million clones, approximately 94% seen once. This CDR3 region has 15 residues. Looked up from germline, CDR1 is GTSNPN and CDR2 is SVGIG (reference sequence). Trimming took off 0 bases at V and 1 base at J, with 12 bases between the two ends. This sample is drawn from a study of shared clonotypes between healthy human individuals. Naive CD8 cells were CD45RO-negative, positively selected for CCR7, excluding terminally differentiated effector memory CD45RA+ cells.

The sequencing sample was made of naive CD8+ T cells sorted from blood. The TCR was taken from a man younger than 30 in good health. The chain is built from TRBV30 and TRBJ1-1; D ambiguous. The DNA for the CDR3 is TGTGCCTGGAGTGTACTGGAGAAAGGGAACACTGAAGCTTTCTTT. Translated, it gives CAWSVLEKGNTEAFF.